These T cell receptor beta chains were read from a single sample in a study of early T cells in non-severe SARS-CoV-2 infection. MiXCR, applied by TCRdb to the 5' RACE reads, yields one record per CDR3 protein. The table lists tens of thousands of distinct CDR3 sequences, 12% of them singletons, with around 4.8% in the top ten. The material sequenced was whole blood, taken at baseline. Receptors originate from an adult who was a healthcare worker with PCR-confirmed SARS-CoV-2 infection or an uninfected control (not recorded which). The CDR3 runs from the conserved cysteine through the conserved F or W. A D gene is named only where the DNA matches it firmly. The size entry is marked missing in some rows and otherwise reads once, few, many or a size class.

>many|.|TRBJ2-3|TRBV5-1
TGCGCCAGCAGCTTTGGGGCACTAGCAAGCACAGATACGCAGTATTTT
CASSFGALASTDTQYF
>few|.|TRBJ1-3|TRBV29-1
TGCAGCGTTGACGATGGAAACACCATATATTTT
CSVDDGNTIYF
>.|.|TRBJ2-5|TRBV27
TGTGCCAGCAGTCTAGGGACACAACCCGAGACCCAGTACTTC
CASSLGTQPETQYF
>few|.|TRBJ1-2|TRBV3-1
TGTGCCAGCAGCCAAGCTTCCGGGACCCCCCAGCGGGGCTACACCTTC
CASSQASGTPQRGYTF
>.|.|TRBJ2-1|TRBV27
TGTGCCAGCAGTTTTCAGGGGGGAACCTACAATGAGCAGTTCTTC
CASSFQGGTYNEQFF
>.|.|TRBJ2-7|TRBV5-6
TGTGCCAGCAGCTTCCGGGGCGCCGGGCAGTACTTC
CASSFRGAGQYF
>many|.|TRBJ1-2|TRBV5-4
TGTGCCAGCACCCTATTTGGGGTACAGGGTGATGGCTACACCTTC
CASTLFGVQGDGYTF
>few|TRBD1|TRBJ2-7|TRBV12-3/TRBV12-4
TGTGCCAGCAGTTTAGCCCAGGCCCCCGGGACAGGCCCCTACGAGCAGTACTTC
CASSLAQAPGTGPYEQYF
>.|TRBD1|TRBJ2-2|TRBV15
TGTGCCACCAGCAGATACAGGGGATTGGACACCGGGGAGCTGTTTTTT
CATSRYRGLDTGELFF
>few|.|TRBJ2-3|TRBV7-3
TGTGCCAGCAGCTCAGTTAATCGTCCAGATACGCAGTATTTT
CASSSVNRPDTQYF
>many|.|TRBJ2-7|TRBV7-9
TGTGCCAGCAGCTTAGTCGGGACCGCCGAGCAGTACTTC
CASSLVGTAEQYF
>.|.|TRBJ1-2|TRBV30
TGTGCCTGGAGTGTAATACTCGAGGACGGCTACACCTTC
CAWSVILEDGYTF
>few|.|TRBJ1-1|TRBV25-1
TGTGCCAGCAGTGGGGCAGGGACTGTCACTGAAGCTTTCTTT
CASSGAGTVTEAFF
>many|TRBD2|TRBJ2-7|TRBV5-6
TGTGCCAGCAGCTTGGGGAGCAGGGAGGGTGAGCAGTACTTC
CASSLGSREGEQYF
>few|TRBD2|TRBJ2-1|TRBV10-3
TGTGCCATCAATCCGGGACTAGCCCTGGCGCAGTTCTTC
CAINPGLALAQFF
>.|.|TRBJ2-3|TRBV29-1
TGCAGCGTTGACGGGAGGGGGCGCACAGATACGCAGTATTTT
CSVDGRGRTDTQYF
>.|TRBD1|TRBJ1-1|TRBV20-1
TGCAGTGCTAGAGATTCTGGGACAGGGGGTCACCCTGAAGCTTTCTTT
CSARDSGTGGHPEAFF
>few|TRBD1|TRBJ2-5|TRBV5-1
TGCGCCAGCAGCTGGGGGACAGGGGGCCAGGAGACCCAGTACTTC
CASSWGTGGQETQYF
>.|TRBD2|TRBJ2-1|TRBV7-2
TGTGCCAGCAATAGACTAGCGGGAGGTGTTGAGCAGTTCTTC
CASNRLAGGVEQFF
>.|.|TRBJ1-2|TRBV30
TGTGCCTGGAGCAGGGGCCTAAACTATGGCTACACCTTC
CAWSRGLNYGYTF
>many|.|TRBJ2-7|TRBV6-6
TGTGCCAGCAGCTTCAGGGTCGAGCAGTACTTC
CASSFRVEQYF
>.|TRBD2|TRBJ2-2|TRBV7-3
TGTGCCAGCAGCTTAGGAGCCGGGACTAGCGGGGTTGACGGGGAGCTGTTTTTT
CASSLGAGTSGVDGELFF
>many|.|TRBJ2-7|TRBV27
TGTGCCAGCAGTCGAAGCGGGTACGAGCAGTACTTC
CASSRSGYEQYF
>many|TRBD2|TRBJ2-7|TRBV4-1
TGCGCCAGCAGCCTTCCCTCTCGCGGGGGGTATGTCGAGCAGTACTTC
CASSLPSRGGYVEQYF
>.|.|TRBJ1-2|TRBV29-1
TGCAGCGTTGAAGCGGCTGGCAGGACCTCCGGCTACACCTTC
CSVEAAGRTSGYTF
>few|TRBD2|TRBJ2-7|TRBV11-2
TGTGCCAGCAGCATGGGGTGGACTAGCGGGGGGACCCCCACCTTC
CASSMGWTSGGTPTF
>few|.|TRBJ1-1|TRBV30
TGTGCCTGGAGTGTAGGTACGAACACTGAAGCTTTCTTT
CAWSVGTNTEAFF
>few|TRBD1|TRBJ2-7|TRBV6-1
TGTGCCAGCAGCGCAGGACAGGGGGCGAGCTACGAGCAGTACTTC
CASSAGQGASYEQYF
>few|TRBD1|TRBJ2-7|TRBV19
TGTGCCAGTAGTTCTCAACAGGGGCGAGGTTACGAGCAGTACTTC
CASSSQQGRGYEQYF
>few|.|TRBJ1-3|TRBV6-6
TGTGCCAGCAGTTACGGGATTCCGGATCGGAACACCATATATTTT
CASSYGIPDRNTIYF
>many|TRBD2|TRBJ2-5|TRBV29-1
TGCAGCGTTACTAGCGGGGGGGCCGAAGAGACCCAGTACTTC
CSVTSGGAEETQYF
>few|.|TRBJ2-4|TRBV20-1
TGCAGTGCTCCCCCCGTCGGGGCCCAGTATCCTCAAAACATTCAGTACTTC
CSAPPVGAQYPQNIQYF
>.|.|TRBJ2-5|TRBV21-1
TGTGCCAGCAGCAAAGTTGTCCAGGAGGCGTATCTAACCGAGACCCAGTACTTC
CASSKVVQEAYLTETQYF
>.|.|TRBJ2-5|TRBV21-1
TGTGCCAGCATCTGGGACAGCTCACAAGAGACCCAGTACTTC
CASIWDSSQETQYF
>.|.|TRBJ1-1|TRBV9
TGTGCCAGCAGCGTAGACGTGAACACTGAAGCTTTCTTT
CASSVDVNTEAFF
>many|.|TRBJ2-6|TRBV19
TGTGCCAGTAGCCCTGCCCAATCTGGGGCCAACGTCCTGACTTTC
CASSPAQSGANVLTF
>.|.|TRBJ2-5|TRBV19
TGTGCCAGTAGTGTCGCGGGGGAGACCCAGTACTTC
CASSVAGETQYF
>few|.|TRBJ1-1|TRBV12-3/TRBV12-4
TGTGCCAGCAGTTCCGACGGTGGGTCCACTGAAGCTTTCTTT
CASSSDGGSTEAFF
>few|TRBD2|TRBJ2-7|TRBV19
TGTGCCAGTAGTAAGGTTAGCCTAGCGGGAAGCTACGAGCAGTACTTC
CASSKVSLAGSYEQYF
>few|TRBD1|TRBJ2-1|TRBV5-5
TGTGCCAGCAGCCAGGGGGTACAATACAATGAGCAGTTCTTC
CASSQGVQYNEQFF
>.|.|TRBJ2-5|TRBV13
TGTGCCAGCAGCTTACGAGGTGCGGAGACCCAGTACTTC
CASSLRGAETQYF
>.|.|TRBJ2-1|TRBV7-2
TGTGCCAGCAGCTTCTGGAGCTACAATGAGCAGTTCTTC
CASSFWSYNEQFF